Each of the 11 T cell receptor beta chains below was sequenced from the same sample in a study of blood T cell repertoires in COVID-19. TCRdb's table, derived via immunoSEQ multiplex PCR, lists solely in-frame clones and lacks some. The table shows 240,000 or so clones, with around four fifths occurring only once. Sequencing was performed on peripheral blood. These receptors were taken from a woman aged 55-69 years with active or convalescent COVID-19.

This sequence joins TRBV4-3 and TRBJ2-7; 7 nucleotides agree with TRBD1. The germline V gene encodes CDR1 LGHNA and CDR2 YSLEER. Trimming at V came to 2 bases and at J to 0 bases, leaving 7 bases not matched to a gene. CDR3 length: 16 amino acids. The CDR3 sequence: CASSQQWDSFSYEQYF. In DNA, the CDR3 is TGCGCCAGCAGCCAACAGTGGGACAGTTTCTCCTACGAGCAGTACTTC.

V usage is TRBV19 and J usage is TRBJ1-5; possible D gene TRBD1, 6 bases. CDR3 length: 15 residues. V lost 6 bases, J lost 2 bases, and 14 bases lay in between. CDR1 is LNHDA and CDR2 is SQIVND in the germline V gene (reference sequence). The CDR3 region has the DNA TGTGCCAGTAGCCTCAGGGGTGGGGGCAATCAGCCCCAGCATTTT. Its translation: CASSLRGGGNQPQHF.

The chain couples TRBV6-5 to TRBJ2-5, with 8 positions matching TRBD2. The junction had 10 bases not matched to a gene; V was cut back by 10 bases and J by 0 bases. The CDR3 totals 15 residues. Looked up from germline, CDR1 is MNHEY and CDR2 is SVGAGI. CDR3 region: CATKGQRGYQETQYF. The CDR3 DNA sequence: TGTGCCACTAAGGGCCAGCGGGGGTACCAAGAGACCCAGTACTTC.

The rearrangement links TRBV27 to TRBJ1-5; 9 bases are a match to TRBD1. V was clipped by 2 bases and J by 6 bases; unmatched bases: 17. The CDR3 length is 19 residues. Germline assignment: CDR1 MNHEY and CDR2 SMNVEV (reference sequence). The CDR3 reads CASSLVPPDRGRRGQPQHF. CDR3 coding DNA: TGTGCCAGCAGTTTAGTTCCCCCGGACAGGGGAAGGAGGGGTCAGCCCCAGCATTTT.

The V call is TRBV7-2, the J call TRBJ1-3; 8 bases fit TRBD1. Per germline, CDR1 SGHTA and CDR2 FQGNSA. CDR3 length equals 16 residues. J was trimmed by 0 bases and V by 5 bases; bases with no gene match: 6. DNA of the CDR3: TGTGCCAGCAGCACCTCACAGGGGGGCTCTGGAAACACCATATATTTT. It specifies CASSTSQGGSGNTIYF.

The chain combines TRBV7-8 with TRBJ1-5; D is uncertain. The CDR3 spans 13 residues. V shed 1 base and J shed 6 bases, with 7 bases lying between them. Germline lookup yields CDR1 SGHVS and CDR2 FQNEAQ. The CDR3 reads CASSLGPGQPQHF. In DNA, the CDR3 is TGTGCCAGCAGCTTAGGTCCCGGTCAGCCCCAGCATTTT.

The CDR3 nucleotides are TGTGCCTCTCAGGGGCCGAATGAAAAACTGTTTTTT. It is translated as CASQGPNEKLFF. The V and J genes are TRBV12-5 and TRBJ1-4; tentatively, D is TRBD1 (6 bases). CDR1 is LGHNT, CDR2 FRNRAP, per germline. The length of the CDR3 is 12 residues.

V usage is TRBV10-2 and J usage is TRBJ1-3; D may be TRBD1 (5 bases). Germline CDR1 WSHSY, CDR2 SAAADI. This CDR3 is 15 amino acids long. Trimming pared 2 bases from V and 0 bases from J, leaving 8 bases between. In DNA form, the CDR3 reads TGCGCCAGCAGTGAGACGACAGTCTCTGGAAACACCATATATTTT. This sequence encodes CASSETTVSGNTIYF.

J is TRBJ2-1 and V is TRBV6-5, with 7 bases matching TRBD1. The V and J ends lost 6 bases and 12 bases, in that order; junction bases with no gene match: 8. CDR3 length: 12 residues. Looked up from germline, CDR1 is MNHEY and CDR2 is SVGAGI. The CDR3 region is CASRPRGYVQFF. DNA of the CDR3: TGTGCCAGCAGACCCAGGGGGTATGTGCAGTTCTTC.

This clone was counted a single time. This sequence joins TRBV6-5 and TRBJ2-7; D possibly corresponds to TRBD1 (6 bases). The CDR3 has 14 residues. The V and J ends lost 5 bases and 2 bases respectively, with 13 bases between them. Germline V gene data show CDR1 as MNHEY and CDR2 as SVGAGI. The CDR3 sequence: CASSRDILAYEQYF. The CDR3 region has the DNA TGTGCCAGCAGTCGGGACATTCTGGCCTACGAGCAGTACTTC.

The CDR3: CASRAGGGYGYTF. The CDR3 DNA is TGTGCCAGCCGAGCGGGGGGGGGCTATGGCTACACCTTC. The rearrangement joins TRBV4-2 to TRBJ1-2; tentative D call: TRBD1 (5 bases). The CDR3 extends over 13 amino acids. The V gene's germline CDR1 is LGHNA and CDR2 YNFKEQ. With 8 bases removed from V and 4 bases from J, the gap between germline ends came to 14 bases.